This entry describes one T cell receptor beta chain. One entry per CDR3 protein, without DNA, is what TCRdb gives after re-calling the 5' RACE reads. The listing records around 380,000 distinct CDR3 sequences. This CDR3 is 13 amino acids long. Germline assignment: CDR1 MNHEY and CDR2 SMNVEV (reference sequence). This sample is part of a study of monozygotic twins with inflammatory bowel disease. Sequenced input: blood. The V gene is TRBV27, the J gene TRBJ1-1. The source of this sequence is a human donor with ulcerative colitis or Crohn's disease, or a healthy co-twin of an affected twin (not recorded which). The CDR3 region is CASRPATHTEAFF.